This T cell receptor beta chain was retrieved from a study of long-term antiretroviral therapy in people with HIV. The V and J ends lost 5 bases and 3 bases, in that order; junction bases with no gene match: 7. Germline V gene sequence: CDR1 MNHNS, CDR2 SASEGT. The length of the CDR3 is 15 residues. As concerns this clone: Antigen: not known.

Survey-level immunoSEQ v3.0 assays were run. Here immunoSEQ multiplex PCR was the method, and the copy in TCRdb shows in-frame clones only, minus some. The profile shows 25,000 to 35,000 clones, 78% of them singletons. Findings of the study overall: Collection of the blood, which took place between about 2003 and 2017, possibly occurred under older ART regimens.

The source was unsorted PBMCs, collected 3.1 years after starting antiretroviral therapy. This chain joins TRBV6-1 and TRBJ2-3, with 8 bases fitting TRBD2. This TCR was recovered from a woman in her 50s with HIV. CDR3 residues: CASSPRVAGTDTQYF. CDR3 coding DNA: TGTGCCAGCAGTCCCCGGGTAGCGGGGACAGATACGCAGTATTTT.